The 9 T cell receptor beta chains presented below share a single source sample, sequenced in a study of blood T cell repertoires in COVID-19. The assay was immunoSEQ multiplex PCR, and TCRdb's table has in-frame clones only and misses some. The sample yields tens of thousands of clones, around 87% seen once. What was sequenced was peripheral blood. These receptors all come from a human donor in a cohort sampled during active COVID-19.

The chain couples TRBV2 to TRBJ1-4; D ambiguous. This CDR3 region has 15 residues. Looked up from germline, CDR1 is SNHLY and CDR2 is FYNNEI. Trimming stripped 6 bases from V and 5 bases from J, with 16 bases between. The CDR3 DNA reads TGTGCCAGCAGCGACCTTGGACGGGAGAATGAAAAACTGTTTTTT. It encodes CASSDLGRENEKLFF. The full variable domain, its missing parts supplied by reference TRBV2 and TRBJ1-4, is EPEVTQTPSHQVTQMGQEVILRCVPISNHLYFYWYRQILGQKVEFLVSFYNNEISEKSEIFDDQFSVERPDGSNFTLKIRSTKLEDSAMYFCASSDLGRENEKLFFGSGTQLSVL.

The chain uses TRBV7-2 and TRBJ2-5, with 16 bases matching TRBD2. The V and J ends lost 2 bases and 5 bases, in that order; junction bases with no gene match: 8. The CDR3 has 18 amino acids. CDR1 is SGHTA and CDR2 is FQGNSA in the germline V gene. CDR3 nucleotide sequence: TGTGCCAGCAGCTTAACCGGGACTAGCGGGGGGGCCGGGGAGACCCAGTACTTC. As protein: CASSLTGTSGGAGETQYF.

This chain connects TRBV28 to TRBJ1-5; TRBD1 might be the D (6 bases). The V and J ends lost 6 bases and 7 bases respectively, with 16 bases between them. The CDR3 sequence is 14 residues long. Germline CDR1 is MDHEN and CDR2 is SYDVKM. DNA of the CDR3: TGTGCCAGCAGCAAGGACAGCCTTCGACAGCCCCAGCATTTT. Its protein is CASSKDSLRQPQHF.

This chain uses TRBV9 with TRBJ2-5; 8 bases match TRBD2. There are 16 residues in the CDR3. J was trimmed by 5 bases and V by 3 bases; bases with no gene match: 12. Germline loops: CDR1 SGDLS, CDR2 YYNGEE. Here the CDR3 DNA reads TGTGCCAGCAGCGCCGACCTGGGGCCGGGAGGGGAGACCCAGTACTTC. Translating it yields CASSADLGPGGETQYF.

V and J are TRBV7-2 and TRBJ1-1, with D perhaps TRBD1 (6 bases). V lost 1 base to trimming and J lost 4 bases, with 10 bases between them. The CDR3 extends over 14 amino acids. Germline V gene data show CDR1 as SGHTA and CDR2 as FQGNSA. The CDR3 sequence is CASSLVGAGTEAFF. The CDR3 nucleotides read TGTGCCAGCAGCTTAGTGGGGGCGGGCACTGAAGCTTTCTTT.

The chain's CDR3 is CASSPLVGVNTEAFF. DNA of the CDR3: TGTGCCAGCAGCCCACTCGTCGGGGTGAACACTGAAGCTTTCTTT. The chain employs TRBV5-5 and TRBJ1-1; D is ambiguous. Between the trimmed V and J ends, which lost 4 bases and 0 bases, there was a span of 13 bases. Germline CDR1 reads SGHKS; CDR2 reads YYEKEE (reference sequence). This CDR3 comprises 15 residues.

The gene calls are TRBV5-1 and TRBJ1-1; weak D call: TRBD1 (5 bases). CDR1 and CDR2 (germline): SGHRS, YFSETQ. This CDR3 is 15 amino acids long. V lost 0 bases to trimming and J lost 1 base, with 10 bases between them. The DNA for the CDR3 is TGCGCCAGCAGCTTGGCTGGACATCCGAACACTGAAGCTTTCTTT. Protein: CASSLAGHPNTEAFF.

The chain employs TRBV9 and TRBJ1-2; 10 positions match TRBD1. V dropped 0 bases and J dropped 7; count of bases not matched to a gene: 6. In germline, CDR1 is SGDLS, CDR2 YYNGEE. The CDR3 loop spans 15 amino acids. The chain's CDR3 is CASSVESGTGVGYTF. The CDR3 DNA reads TGTGCCAGCAGCGTAGAGTCCGGGACAGGGGTTGGCTACACCTTC.

The chain has TRBV7-3 and TRBJ2-1; D might be TRBD2 (6 bases). The CDR3 consists of 14 residues. V gave up 8 bases and J gave up 7 bases, with 18 bases separating them. Germline V gives CDR1 SGHTA, CDR2 FQGTGA. The CDR3 protein is CASSGGDVLNEQFF. DNA of the CDR3: TGTGCCAGCTCGGGCGGGGATGTTTTGAATGAGCAGTTCTTC. The variable domain in full, with the rest retrieved from reference TRBV7-3 and TRBJ2-1, is GAGVSQTPSNKVTEKGKYVELRCDPISGHTALYWYRQSLGQGPEFLIYFQGTGAADDSGLPNDRFFAVRPEGSVSTLKIQRTERGDSAVYLCASSGGDVLNEQFFGPGTRLTVL.